The 6 T cell receptor beta chains reported below all come from one sample, sequenced in a study of OX40 agonist ivuxolimab in advanced cancers. TCRdb keeps only in-frame clones here, not all; method: immunoSEQ multiplex PCR. This table holds about 62,000 clones, over 75% found once. This material consisted of CD4+ or CD8+ T cells sorted from blood, taken in a trial of the OX40 agonist ivuxolimab. The receptors originated from an adult with an advanced solid tumor such as melanoma, head and neck, liver or kidney cancer.

The chain couples TRBV30 to TRBJ2-5; 11 nucleotides line up with TRBD2. The trim removed 3 bases at V and 5 bases at J, leaving 8 bases unmatched. The germline gives CDR1 GTSNPN, CDR2 SVGIG (reference sequence). The CDR3 is 15 residues long. The CDR3 nucleotides are TGTGCCTGGAGCTCTAGCGGGAGGTATTCGGAGACCCAGTACTTC. Translated: CAWSSSGRYSETQYF.

V gene TRBV27 combines with J gene TRBJ2-6, with D uncertain. Per germline, CDR1 MNHEY and CDR2 SMNVEV (reference sequence). This CDR3 is 14 amino acids long. V was shortened by 0 bases and J by 2 bases, with 2 bases between the two germline ends. The CDR3 loop reads CASSLSTGANVLTF. The CDR3 coding sequence is TGTGCCAGCAGTTTATCCACTGGGGCCAACGTCCTGACTTTC.

This sequence joins TRBV5-1 and TRBJ1-4; 11 positions agree with TRBD1. Germline-derived CDR1 and CDR2 are SGHRS and YFSETQ. Unmatched junction bases numbered 3, after V lost 1 base and J lost 4 bases. The CDR3 consists of 16 residues. The DNA for the CDR3 is TGCGCCAGCAGCTTGTTCGGGACAGGGGGTAATGAAAAACTGTTTTTT. It is translated as CASSLFGTGGNEKLFF.

This rearrangement joins TRBV28 to TRBJ2-3; D uncertain. The germline gives CDR1 MDHEN, CDR2 SYDVKM. The CDR3 has 13 amino acids. Trimming took off 6 bases at V and 4 bases at J, with 11 bases between the two ends. The CDR3 sequence: CASSPYNSDTQYF. The CDR3 bases are TGTGCCAGCAGCCCGTACAATTCAGATACGCAGTATTTT.

The chain links TRBV27 to TRBJ2-4; D gene uncertain. The germline V gene has CDR1 MNHEY and CDR2 SMNVEV (reference sequence). CDR3 length: 14 amino acids. Trimming shortened V by 9 bases and J by 7 bases, and 19 bases separated the two germline ends. DNA of the CDR3: TGTGCCAGTCAGTTTGTAAAGGGATCGAACATTCAGTACTTC. It codes for CASQFVKGSNIQYF.

V and J are TRBV2 and TRBJ1-2; D is possibly TRBD1 (5 bases). Trimming left V 2 bases short and J 6 bases short, with 10 bases between. The CDR3 has 13 residues. Germline V gene sequence: CDR1 SNHLY, CDR2 FYNNEI. The CDR3 region is CASSESPDNGYTF. CDR3 in DNA: TGTGCCAGCAGTGAATCTCCGGACAATGGCTACACCTTC.